This TCR beta chain appears in the sequencing data of a study of naive and memory T cell subsets. Study-wide points: Both skin biopsy types reportedly yielded TCRs, tuberculin sites far more. This RNA-based method may be sensitive to activation-related transcript changes.

This clonotype was counted at least ten times. Its specificity is not known. Treatment of the sample: skin biopsy from PPD injection site in Mantoux-positive individual. A UMI-containing oligonucleotide was joined by 3' ligation to the TCR cDNA template. Amplification of ligated cDNA took four PCR rounds with SP2 and nested alpha and beta constant primers. For blood and skin samples, reverse transcription used TCR alpha and beta constant primers. From the UMI-ligation and nested PCR reads, TCRdb called clonotypes with MiXCR, one entry per CDR3 protein. This sample has 40,000 or so distinct CDR3 sequences; about 10% occur once, and the top ten carry roughly 3.6%. V trimming: 4 bases; J trimming: 6 bases; junction bases outside the gene matches: 8. Germline values: CDR1 GTSNPN, CDR2 SVGIG (reference sequence). The CDR3 length is 13 residues.

The chain is built from TRBV30 and TRBJ2-7, with 8 bases aligning to TRBD2. This material consisted of skin, taken from a tuberculin skin test site. The receptor comes from an adult in good health. CDR3 nucleotide sequence: TGTGCCTGGACCGGGGGGGCTGGGATCGAGCAGTACTTC. It translates to CAWTGGAGIEQYF. The full variable domain, its missing parts supplied by reference TRBV30 and TRBJ2-7, is SQTIHQWPATLVQPVGSPLSLECTVEGTSNPNLYWYRQAAGRGLQLLFYSVGIGQISSEVPQNLSASRPQDRQFILSSKKLLLSDSGFYLCAWTGGAGIEQYFGPGTRLTVT.